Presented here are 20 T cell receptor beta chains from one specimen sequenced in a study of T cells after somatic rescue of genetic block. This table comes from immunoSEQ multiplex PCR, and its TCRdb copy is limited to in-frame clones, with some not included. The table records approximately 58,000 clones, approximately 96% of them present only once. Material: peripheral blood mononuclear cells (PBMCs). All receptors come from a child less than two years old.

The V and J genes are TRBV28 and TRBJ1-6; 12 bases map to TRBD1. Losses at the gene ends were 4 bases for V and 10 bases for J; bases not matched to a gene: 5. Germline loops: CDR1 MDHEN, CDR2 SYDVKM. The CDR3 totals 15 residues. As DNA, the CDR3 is TGTGCCAGCAGTTACCGGGACAGGGGGCGATCACCCCTCCACTTT. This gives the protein CASSYRDRGRSPLHF.

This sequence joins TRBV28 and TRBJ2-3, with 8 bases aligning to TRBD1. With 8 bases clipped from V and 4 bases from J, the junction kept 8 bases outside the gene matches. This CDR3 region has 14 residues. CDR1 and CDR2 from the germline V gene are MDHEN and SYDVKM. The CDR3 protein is CASAIPGGADTQYF. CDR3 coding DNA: TGTGCCAGCGCAATACCAGGGGGCGCAGATACGCAGTATTTT.

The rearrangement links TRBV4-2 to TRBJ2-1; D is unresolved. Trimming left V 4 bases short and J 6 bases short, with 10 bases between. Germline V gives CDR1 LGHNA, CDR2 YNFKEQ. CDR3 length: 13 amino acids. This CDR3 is CASSRSLGNEQFF. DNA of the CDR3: TGTGCCAGCAGCCGCTCCCTAGGCAATGAGCAGTTCTTC.

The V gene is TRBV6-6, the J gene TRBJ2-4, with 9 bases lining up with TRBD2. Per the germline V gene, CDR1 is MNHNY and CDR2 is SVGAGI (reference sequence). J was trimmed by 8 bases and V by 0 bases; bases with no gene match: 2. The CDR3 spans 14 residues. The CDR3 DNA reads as TGTGCCAGCAGTTACTCCGGCGGGAGGGACATTCAGTACTTC. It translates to CASSYSGGRDIQYF.

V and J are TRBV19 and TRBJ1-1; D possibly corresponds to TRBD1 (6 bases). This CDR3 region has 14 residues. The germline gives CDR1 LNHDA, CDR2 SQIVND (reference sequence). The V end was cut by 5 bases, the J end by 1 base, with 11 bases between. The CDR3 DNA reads TGTGCCAGTAGTGTCCTGACAGGGAACACTGAAGCTTTCTTT. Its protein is CASSVLTGNTEAFF.

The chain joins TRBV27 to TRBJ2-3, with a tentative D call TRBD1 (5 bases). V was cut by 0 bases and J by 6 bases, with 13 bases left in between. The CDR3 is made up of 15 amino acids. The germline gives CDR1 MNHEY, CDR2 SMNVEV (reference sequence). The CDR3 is CASSLSSAGLDTQYF. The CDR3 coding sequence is TGTGCCAGCAGTTTATCCTCGGCAGGGCTCGATACGCAGTATTTT.

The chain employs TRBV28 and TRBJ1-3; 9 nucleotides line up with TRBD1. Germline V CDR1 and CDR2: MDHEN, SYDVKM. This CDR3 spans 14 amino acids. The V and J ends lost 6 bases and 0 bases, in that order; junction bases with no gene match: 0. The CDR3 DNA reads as TGTGCCAGCAGGACAGGGGGCTCTGGAAACACCATATATTTT. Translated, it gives CASRTGGSGNTIYF.

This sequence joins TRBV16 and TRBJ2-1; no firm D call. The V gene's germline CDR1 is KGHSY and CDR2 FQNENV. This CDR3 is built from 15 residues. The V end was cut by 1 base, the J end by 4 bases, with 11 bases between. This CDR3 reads CASSQFGVRYNEQFF. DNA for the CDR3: TGTGCCAGCAGCCAATTTGGGGTCCGGTACAATGAGCAGTTCTTC.

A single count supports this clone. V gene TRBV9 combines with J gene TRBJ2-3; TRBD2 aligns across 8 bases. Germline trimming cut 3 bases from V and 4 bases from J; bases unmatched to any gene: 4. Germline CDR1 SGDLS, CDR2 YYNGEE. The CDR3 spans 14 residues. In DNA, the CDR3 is TGTGCCAGCAGCGGAGAGCGGGAGCCAGATACGCAGTATTTT. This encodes CASSGEREPDTQYF. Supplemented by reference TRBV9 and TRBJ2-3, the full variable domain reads DSGVTQTPKHLITATGQRVTLRCSPRSGDLSVYWYQQSLDQGLQFLIQYYNGEERAKGNILERFSAQQFPDLHSELNLSSLELGDSALYFCASSGEREPDTQYFGPGTRLTVL.

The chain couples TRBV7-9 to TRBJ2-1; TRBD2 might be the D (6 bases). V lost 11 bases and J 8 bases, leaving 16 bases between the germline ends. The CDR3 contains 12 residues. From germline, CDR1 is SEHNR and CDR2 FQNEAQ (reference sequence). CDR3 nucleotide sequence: TGTGCCGGATTCCGGGACTCCGATGAGCAGTTCTTC. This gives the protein CAGFRDSDEQFF.

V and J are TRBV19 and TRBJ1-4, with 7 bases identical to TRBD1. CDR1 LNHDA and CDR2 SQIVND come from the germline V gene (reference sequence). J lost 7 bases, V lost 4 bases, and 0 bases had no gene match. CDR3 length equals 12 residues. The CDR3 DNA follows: TGTGCCAGTAGTAACAGGGGTGAAAAACTGTTTTTT. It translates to CASSNRGEKLFF.

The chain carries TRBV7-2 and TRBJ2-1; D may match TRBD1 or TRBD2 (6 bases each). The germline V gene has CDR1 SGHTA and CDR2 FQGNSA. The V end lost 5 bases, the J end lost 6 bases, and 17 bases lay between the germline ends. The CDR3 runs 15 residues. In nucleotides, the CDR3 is TGTGCCAGCAGCCGTTTGTGGGGGGCCGTCAATGAGCAGTTCTTC. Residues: CASSRLWGAVNEQFF.

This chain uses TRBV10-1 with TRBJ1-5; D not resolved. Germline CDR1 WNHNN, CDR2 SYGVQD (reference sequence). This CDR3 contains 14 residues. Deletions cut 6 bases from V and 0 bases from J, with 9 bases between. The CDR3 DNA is TGCGCCAGCAGAGTTGGATATAGCAATCAGCCCCAGCATTTT. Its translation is CASRVGYSNQPQHF.

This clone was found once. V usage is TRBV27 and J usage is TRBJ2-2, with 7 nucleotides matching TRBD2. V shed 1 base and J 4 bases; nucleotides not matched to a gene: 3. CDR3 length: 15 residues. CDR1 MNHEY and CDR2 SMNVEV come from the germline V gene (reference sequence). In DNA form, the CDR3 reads TGTGCCAGCAGTTTATTAGGCGGGAGCACCGGGGAGCTGTTTTTT. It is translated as CASSLLGGSTGELFF.

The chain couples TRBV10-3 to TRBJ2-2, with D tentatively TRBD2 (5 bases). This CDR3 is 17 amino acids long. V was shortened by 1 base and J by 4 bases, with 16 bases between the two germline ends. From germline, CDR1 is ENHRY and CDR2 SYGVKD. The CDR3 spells CAISEYLVGGGTGELFF. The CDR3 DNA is TGTGCCATCAGTGAGTACCTAGTCGGTGGAGGCACCGGGGAGCTGTTTTTT.

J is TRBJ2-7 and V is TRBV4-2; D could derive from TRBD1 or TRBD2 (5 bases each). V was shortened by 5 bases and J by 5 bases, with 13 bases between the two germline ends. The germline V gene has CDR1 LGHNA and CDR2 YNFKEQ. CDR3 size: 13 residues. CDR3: CASSLVWDHEQYF. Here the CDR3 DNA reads TGTGCCAGCAGCTTGGTATGGGACCACGAGCAGTACTTC.

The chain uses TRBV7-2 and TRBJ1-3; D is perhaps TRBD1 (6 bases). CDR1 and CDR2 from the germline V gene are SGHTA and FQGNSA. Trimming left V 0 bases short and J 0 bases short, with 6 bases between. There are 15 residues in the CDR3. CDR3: CASSLAGGSGNTIYF. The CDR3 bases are TGTGCCAGCAGCTTAGCAGGGGGCTCTGGAAACACCATATATTTT.

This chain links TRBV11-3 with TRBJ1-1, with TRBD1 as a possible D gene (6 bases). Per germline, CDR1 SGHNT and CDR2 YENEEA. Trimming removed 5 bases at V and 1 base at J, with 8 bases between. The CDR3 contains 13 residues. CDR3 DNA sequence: TGTGCCAGCAGCCAACAGGGGAACACTGAAGCTTTCTTT. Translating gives CASSQQGNTEAFF.

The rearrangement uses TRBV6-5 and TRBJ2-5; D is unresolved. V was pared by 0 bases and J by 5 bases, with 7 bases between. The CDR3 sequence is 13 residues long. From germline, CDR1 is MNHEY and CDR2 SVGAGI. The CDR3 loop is CASSYSKYETQYF. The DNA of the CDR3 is TGTGCCAGCAGTTACTCGAAGTATGAGACCCAGTACTTC.

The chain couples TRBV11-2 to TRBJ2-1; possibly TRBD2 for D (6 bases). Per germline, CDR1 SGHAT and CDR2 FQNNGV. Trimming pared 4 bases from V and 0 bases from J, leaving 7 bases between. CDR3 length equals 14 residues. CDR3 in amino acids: CASSSRDSYNEQFF. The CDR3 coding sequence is TGTGCCAGCAGCTCGCGGGACTCCTACAATGAGCAGTTCTTC.